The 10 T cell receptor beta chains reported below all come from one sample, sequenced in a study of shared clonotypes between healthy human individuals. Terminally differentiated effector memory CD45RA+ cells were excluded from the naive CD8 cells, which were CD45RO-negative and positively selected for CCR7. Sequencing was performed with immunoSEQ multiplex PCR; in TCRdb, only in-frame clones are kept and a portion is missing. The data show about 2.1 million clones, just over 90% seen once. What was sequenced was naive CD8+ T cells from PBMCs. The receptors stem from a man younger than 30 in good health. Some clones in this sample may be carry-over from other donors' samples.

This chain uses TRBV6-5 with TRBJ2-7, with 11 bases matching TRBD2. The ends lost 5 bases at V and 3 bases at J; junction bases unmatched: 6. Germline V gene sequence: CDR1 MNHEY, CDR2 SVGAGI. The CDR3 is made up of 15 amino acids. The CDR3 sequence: CASSPRLAGHYEQYF. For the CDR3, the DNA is TGTGCCAGCAGTCCCAGACTAGCGGGACACTACGAGCAGTACTTC.

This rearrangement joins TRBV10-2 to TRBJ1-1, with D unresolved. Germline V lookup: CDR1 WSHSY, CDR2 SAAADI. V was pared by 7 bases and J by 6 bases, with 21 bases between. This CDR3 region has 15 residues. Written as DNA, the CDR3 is TGCGCCAGCACCGACACCTTAGGCCCGGGCGCTGAAGCTTTCTTT. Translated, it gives CASTDTLGPGAEAFF.

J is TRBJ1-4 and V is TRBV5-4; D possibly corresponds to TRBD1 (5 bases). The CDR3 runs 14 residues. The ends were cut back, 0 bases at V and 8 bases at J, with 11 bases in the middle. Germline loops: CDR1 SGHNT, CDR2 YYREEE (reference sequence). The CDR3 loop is CASSLAGGQEKLFF. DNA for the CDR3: TGTGCCAGCAGCTTGGCCGGGGGTCAGGAAAAACTGTTTTTT.

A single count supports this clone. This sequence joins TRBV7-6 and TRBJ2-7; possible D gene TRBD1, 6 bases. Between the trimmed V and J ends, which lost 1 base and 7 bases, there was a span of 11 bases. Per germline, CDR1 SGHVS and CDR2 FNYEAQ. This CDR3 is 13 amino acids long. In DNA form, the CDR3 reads TGTGCCAGCAGCTTAGGGACAGTTGGAGAGCAGTACTTC. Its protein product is CASSLGTVGEQYF. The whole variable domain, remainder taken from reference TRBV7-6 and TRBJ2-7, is GAGVSQSPRYKVTKRGQDVALRCDPISGHVSLYWYRQALGQGPEFLTYFNYEAQQDKSGLPNDRFSAERPEGSISTLTIQRTEQRDSAMYRCASSLGTVGEQYFGPGTRLTVT.

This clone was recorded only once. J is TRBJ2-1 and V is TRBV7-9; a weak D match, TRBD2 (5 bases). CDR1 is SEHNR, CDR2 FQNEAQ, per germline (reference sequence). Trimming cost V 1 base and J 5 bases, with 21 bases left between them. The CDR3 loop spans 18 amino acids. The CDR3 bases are TGTGCCAGCAGCTTAGACCGGACTGGCCCGACACGGGACAATGAGCAGTTCTTC. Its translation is CASSLDRTGPTRDNEQFF. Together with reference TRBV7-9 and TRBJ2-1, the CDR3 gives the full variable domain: DTGVSQNPRHKITKRGQNVTFRCDPISEHNRLYWYRQTLGQGPEFLTYFQNEAQLEKSRLLSDRFSAERPKGSFSTLEIQRTEQGDSAMYLCASSLDRTGPTRDNEQFFGPGTRLTVL.

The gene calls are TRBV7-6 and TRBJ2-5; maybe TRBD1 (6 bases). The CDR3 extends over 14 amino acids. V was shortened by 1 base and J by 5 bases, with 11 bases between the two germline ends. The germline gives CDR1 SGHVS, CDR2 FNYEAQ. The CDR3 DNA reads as TGTGCCAGCAGCTTAGAGTACAGGGACGAGACCCAGTACTTC. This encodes CASSLEYRDETQYF. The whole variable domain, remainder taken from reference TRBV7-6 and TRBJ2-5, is GAGVSQSPRYKVTKRGQDVALRCDPISGHVSLYWYRQALGQGPEFLTYFNYEAQQDKSGLPNDRFSAERPEGSISTLTIQRTEQRDSAMYRCASSLEYRDETQYFGPGTRLLVL.

CDR3 DNA: TGTGCCAGCAGCTTAGGGACGGCGCCCTACGAGCAGTACTTC. As protein: CASSLGTAPYEQYF. This chain uses TRBV5-6 with TRBJ2-7; D is perhaps TRBD1 or TRBD2 (5 bases each). Per the germline V gene, CDR1 is SGHDT and CDR2 is YYEEEE. This CDR3 is built from 14 residues. Trimming cost V 2 bases and J 2 bases, with 11 bases left between them.

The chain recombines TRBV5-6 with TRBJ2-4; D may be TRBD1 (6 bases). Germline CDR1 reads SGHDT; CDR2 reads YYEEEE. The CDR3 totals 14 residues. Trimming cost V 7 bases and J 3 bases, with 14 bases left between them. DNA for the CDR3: TGTGCCAGCGGCGACAGGTTGGGCAAAAACATTCAGTACTTC. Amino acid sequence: CASGDRLGKNIQYF.

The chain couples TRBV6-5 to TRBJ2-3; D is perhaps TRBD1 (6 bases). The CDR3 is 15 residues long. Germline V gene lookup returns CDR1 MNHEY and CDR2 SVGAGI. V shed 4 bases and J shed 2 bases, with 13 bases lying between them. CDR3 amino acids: CASSSTGRLTDTQYF. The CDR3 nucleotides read TGTGCCAGCAGTTCTACAGGGAGACTCACAGATACGCAGTATTTT.

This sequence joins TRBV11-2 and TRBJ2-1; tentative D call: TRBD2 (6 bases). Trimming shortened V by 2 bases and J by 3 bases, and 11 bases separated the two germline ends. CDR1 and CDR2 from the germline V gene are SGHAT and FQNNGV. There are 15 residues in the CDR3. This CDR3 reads CASSLRSGLYNEQFF. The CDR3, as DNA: TGTGCCAGCAGCTTAAGGAGCGGGCTCTACAATGAGCAGTTCTTC.